One T cell receptor (beta chain) is described in this entry. Its antigen is not identified. Assay: immunoSEQ multiplex PCR; the TCRdb copy retains only in-frame clones and omits some. The sample holds about 110,000 clones, about 87% seen once. Whether given at about 4 or about 12 weeks, second doses were pooled. This sample was included in a study of T cell responses to AZD1222 COVID-19 vaccine. General observations from the study: It was only a handful of AZD1222 recipients who were seropositive at baseline. There were mostly white British donors and more females than males, and clonal diversity was possibly underestimated. There were vaccine-associated CD4 TCRs across spike, dominant at 160-218 and 743-854.

With 4 bases clipped from V and 6 bases from J, the junction kept 9 bases outside the gene matches. The CDR3 loop spans 16 amino acids. Germline V gene lookup returns CDR1 MGHRA and CDR2 YSYEKL. The sample here was peripheral blood, taken 28 days after the second AZD1222 dose. V usage is TRBV4-1 and J usage is TRBJ1-1, with 12 bases aligning to TRBD1. This clonotype was sampled from an adult who received the AZD1222 COVID-19 vaccine. This chain's CDR3 is CASSLTGQGAMAEAFF. The DNA of the CDR3 is TGCGCCAGCAGCCTAACGGGACAGGGGGCGATGGCTGAAGCTTTCTTT.